This TCR beta chain stems from a study of blood T cell repertoires in COVID-19. Overall study context: Acute and convalescent COVID-19 specimens originated in the United States, Italy and Spain. In each case, the material was cDNA or gDNA derived from T cells, B-cell-depleted T cells, or PBMCs.

In regard to this clone: The same CDR3 also results from other DNA sequences found in this sample.

In the original analysis: Reference gene primers were amplified, and this amplification served to estimate nucleated cell counts. Measured with immunoSEQ multiplex PCR; TCRdb has only the in-frame clones, and not every one. V and J calls plus clone size are reproduced from that table; the DNA served to infer D and trimming. Among about 89,000 clones, approximately 84% were seen once, and the ten largest hold more than 9%. V was trimmed by 8 bases and J by 1 base, leaving 11 bases between them. The CDR3 has 13 residues. The germline V gene has CDR1 SGHNT and CDR2 YENEEA. Sequenced material: peripheral blood. The source of this sequence is a man aged 65 to 85 with acute or convalescent COVID-19. The chain links TRBV11-3 to TRBJ1-1, with D possibly matching TRBD1 (6 bases). CDR3 sequence (DNA): TGTGCCAGCTCGGAGACAGGGAACACTGAAGCTTTCTTT. This gives the protein CASSETGNTEAFF.